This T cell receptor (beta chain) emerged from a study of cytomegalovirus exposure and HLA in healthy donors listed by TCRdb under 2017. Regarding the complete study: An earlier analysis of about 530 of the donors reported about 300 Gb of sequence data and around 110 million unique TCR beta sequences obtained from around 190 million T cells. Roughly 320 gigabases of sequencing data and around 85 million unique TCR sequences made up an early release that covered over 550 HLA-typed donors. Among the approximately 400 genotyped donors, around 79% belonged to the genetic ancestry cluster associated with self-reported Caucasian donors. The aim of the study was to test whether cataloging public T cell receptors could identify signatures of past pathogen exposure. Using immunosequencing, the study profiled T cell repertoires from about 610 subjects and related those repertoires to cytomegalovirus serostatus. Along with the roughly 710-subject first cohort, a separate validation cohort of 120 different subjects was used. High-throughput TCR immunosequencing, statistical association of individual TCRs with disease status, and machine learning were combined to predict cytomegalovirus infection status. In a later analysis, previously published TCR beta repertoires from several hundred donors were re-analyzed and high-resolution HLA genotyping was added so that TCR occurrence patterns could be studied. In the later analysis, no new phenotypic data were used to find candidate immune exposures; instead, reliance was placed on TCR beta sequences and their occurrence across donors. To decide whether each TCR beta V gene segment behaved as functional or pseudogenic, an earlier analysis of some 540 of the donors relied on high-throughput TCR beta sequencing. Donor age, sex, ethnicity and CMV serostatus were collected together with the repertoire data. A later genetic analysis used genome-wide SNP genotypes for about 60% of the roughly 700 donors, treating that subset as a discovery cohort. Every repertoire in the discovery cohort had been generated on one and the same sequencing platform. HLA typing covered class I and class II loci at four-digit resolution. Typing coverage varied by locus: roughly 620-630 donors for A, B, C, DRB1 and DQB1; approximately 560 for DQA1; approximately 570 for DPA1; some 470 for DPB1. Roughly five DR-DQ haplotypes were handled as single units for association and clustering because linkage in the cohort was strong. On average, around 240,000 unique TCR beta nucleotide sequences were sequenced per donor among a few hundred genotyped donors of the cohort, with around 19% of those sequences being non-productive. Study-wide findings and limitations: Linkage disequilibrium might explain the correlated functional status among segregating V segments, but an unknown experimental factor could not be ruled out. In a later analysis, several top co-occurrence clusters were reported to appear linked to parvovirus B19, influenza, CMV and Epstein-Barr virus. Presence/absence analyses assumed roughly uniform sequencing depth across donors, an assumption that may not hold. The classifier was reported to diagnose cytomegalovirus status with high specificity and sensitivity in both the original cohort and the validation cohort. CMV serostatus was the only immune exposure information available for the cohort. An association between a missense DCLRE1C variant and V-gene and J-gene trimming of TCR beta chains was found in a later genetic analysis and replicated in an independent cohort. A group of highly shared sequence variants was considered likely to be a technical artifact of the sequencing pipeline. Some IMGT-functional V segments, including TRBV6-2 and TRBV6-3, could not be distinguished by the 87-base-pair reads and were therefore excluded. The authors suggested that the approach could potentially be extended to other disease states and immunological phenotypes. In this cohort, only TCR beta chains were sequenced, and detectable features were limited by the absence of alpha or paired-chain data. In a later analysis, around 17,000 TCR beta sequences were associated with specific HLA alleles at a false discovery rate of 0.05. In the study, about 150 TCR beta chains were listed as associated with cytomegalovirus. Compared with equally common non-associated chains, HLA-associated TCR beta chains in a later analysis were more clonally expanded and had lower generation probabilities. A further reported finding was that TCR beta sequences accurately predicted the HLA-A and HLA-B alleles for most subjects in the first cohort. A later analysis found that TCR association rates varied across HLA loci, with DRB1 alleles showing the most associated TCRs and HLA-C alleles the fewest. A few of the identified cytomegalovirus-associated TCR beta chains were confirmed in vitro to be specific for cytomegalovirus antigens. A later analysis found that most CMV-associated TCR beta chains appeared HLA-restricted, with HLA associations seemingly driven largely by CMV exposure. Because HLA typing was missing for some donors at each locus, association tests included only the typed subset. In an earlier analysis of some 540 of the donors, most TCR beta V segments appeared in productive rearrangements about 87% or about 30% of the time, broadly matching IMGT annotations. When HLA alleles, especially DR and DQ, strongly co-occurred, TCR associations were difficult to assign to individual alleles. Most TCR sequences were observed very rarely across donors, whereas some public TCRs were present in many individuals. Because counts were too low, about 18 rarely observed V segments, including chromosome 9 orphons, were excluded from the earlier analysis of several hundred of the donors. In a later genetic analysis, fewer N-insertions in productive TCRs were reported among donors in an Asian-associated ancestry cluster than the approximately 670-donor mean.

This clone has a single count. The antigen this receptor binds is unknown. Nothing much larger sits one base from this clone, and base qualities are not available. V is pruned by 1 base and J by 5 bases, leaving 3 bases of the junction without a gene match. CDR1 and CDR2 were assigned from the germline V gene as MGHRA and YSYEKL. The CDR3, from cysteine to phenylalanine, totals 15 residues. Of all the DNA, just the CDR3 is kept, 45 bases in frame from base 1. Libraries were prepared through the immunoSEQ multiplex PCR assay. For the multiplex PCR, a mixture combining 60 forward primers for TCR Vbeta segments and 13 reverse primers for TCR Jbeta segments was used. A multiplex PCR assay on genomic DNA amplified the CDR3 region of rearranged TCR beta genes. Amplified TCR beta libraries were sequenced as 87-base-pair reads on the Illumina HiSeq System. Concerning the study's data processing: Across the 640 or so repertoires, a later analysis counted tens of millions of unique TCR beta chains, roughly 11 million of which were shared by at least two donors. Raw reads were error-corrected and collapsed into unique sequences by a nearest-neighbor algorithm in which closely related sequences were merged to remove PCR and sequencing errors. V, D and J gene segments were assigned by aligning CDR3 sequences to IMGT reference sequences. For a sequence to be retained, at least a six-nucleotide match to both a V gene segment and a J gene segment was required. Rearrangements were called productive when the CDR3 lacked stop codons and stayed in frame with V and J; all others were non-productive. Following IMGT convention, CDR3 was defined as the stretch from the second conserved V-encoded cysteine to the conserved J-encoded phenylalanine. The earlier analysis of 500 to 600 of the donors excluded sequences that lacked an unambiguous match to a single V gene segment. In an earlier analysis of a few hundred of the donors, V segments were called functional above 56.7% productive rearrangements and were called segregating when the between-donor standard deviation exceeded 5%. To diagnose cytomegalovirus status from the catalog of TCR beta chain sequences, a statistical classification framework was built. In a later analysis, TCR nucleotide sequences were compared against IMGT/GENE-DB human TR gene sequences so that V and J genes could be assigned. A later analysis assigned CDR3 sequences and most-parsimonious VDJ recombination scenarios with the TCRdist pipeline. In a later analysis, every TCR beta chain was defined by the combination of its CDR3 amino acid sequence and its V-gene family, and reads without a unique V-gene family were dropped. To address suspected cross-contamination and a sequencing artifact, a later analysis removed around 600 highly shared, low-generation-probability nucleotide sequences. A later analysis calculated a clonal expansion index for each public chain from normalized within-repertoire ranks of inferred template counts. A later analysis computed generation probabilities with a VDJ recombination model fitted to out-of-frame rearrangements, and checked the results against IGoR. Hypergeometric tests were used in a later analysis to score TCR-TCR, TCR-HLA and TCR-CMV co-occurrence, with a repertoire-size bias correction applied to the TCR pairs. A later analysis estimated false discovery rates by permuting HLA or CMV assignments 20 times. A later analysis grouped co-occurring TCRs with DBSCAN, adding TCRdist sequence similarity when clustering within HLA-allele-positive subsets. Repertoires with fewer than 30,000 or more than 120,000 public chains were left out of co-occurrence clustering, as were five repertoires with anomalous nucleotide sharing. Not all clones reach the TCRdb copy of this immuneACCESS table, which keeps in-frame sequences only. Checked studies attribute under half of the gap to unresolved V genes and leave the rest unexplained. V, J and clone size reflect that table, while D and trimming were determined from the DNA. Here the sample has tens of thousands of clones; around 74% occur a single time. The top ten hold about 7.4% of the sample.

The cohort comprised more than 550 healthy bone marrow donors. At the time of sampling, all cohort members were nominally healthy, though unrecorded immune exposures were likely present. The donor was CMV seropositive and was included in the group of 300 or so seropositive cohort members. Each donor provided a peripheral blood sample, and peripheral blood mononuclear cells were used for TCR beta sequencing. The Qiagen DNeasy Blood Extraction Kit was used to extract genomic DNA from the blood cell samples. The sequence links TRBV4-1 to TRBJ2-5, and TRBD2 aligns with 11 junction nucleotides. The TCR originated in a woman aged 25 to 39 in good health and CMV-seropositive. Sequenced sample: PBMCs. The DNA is TGCGCCAGCAGCCAAGTACTAGCGGGAGTGGAGACCCAGTACTTC. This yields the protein CASSQVLAGVETQYF.